Given below is one T cell receptor (beta chain) in context. The data belong to a study of shared clonotypes between healthy human individuals. Study background: CD4 naive and CD4 memory each took three plates per donor, while CD8 naive took two and CD8 memory one.

None of the donors, who were healthy HIV-negative adults, had recently had acute infections or vaccinations. This CDR3 has 15 amino acids. Germline assignment: CDR1 MDHEN and CDR2 SYDVKM. V was trimmed by 4 bases and J by 4 bases, leaving 16 bases between them. The sorted-subset replicate PCRs were given 150 to 200 ng DNA, which is 30,000 or so T cell genomes. Only in-frame clones appear in the TCRdb table, and some are missing; sequencing was by immunoSEQ multiplex PCR. The data hold 2 million to 2.5 million clones, with roughly 94% observed a single time. The chain employs TRBV28 and TRBJ1-2; D is unclear. Sequences were obtained from naive CD4+ T cells sorted from blood. Subset indicated: CD45RA+ positively selected. The TCR originated in a man aged 18 to 35 in good health. CDR3 sequence (DNA): TGTGCCAGCAGTTCCCCGGACCCCTTTGGCTATGGCTACACCTTC. It translates to CASSSPDPFGYGYTF.